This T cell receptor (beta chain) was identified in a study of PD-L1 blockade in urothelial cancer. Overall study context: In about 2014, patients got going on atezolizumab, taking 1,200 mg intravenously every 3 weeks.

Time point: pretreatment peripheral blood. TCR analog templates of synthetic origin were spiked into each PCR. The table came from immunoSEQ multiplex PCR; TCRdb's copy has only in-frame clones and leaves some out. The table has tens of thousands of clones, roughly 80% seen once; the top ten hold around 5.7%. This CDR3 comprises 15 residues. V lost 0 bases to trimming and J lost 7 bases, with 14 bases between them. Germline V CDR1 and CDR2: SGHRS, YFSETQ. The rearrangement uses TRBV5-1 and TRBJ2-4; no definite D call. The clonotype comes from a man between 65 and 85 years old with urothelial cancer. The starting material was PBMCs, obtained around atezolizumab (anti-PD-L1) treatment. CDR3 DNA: TGCGCCAGCAGCTTGGCCCTAGAACTCCCGAACATTCAGTACTTC. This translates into CASSLALELPNIQYF.